The 3 T cell receptor beta chains below all came from one sample that was sequenced in a study of shared clonotypes between healthy human individuals. Sequenced by immunoSEQ multiplex PCR; TCRdb stores in-frame clones only, minus some. The sample carries approximately 2.5 million clones, around 94% recorded once. The sequencing sample was made of naive CD4+ T cells sorted from blood. The subset denotes: CD45RA+ positively selected. The origin of the receptors is a man younger than 30 in good health.

The chain links TRBV11-2 to TRBJ2-7, with D unresolved. In germline, CDR1 is SGHAT, CDR2 FQNNGV. The CDR3 length is 17 residues. Between the trimmed V and J ends, which lost 5 bases and 2 bases, there was a span of 22 bases. The CDR3 reads CASSRIELGKSTYEQYF. CDR3 coding DNA: TGTGCCAGCAGCCGAATCGAGTTAGGGAAGTCTACCTACGAGCAGTACTTC.

J is TRBJ1-3 and V is TRBV25-1; TRBD1 matches at 12 bases. Germline CDR1 is MGHDK and CDR2 is SYGVNS. The CDR3 spans 15 residues. V was clipped by 7 bases and J by 2 bases; unmatched bases: 3. CDR3 DNA: TGTGCCAGCAAGGGGACAGGGGGCACTGGAAACACCATATATTTT. Translating gives CASKGTGGTGNTIYF.

The chain's CDR3 is CASSQARGNSGANVLTF. CDR3 in DNA: TGTGCCAGCAGTCAGGCGAGGGGAAATTCTGGGGCCAACGTCCTGACTTTC. The chain links TRBV28 to TRBJ2-6, with D perhaps matching TRBD1 or TRBD2 (5 bases each). V lost 5 bases and J lost 1, with 15 bases in between. The CDR3 is 17 amino acids. CDR1 and CDR2 from the germline V gene are MDHEN and SYDVKM. Full variable domain (rest looked up from reference TRBV28 and TRBJ2-6): DVKVTQSSRYLVKRTGEKVFLECVQDMDHENMFWYRQDPGLGLRLIYFSYDVKMKEKGDIPEGYSVSREKKERFSLILESASTNQTSMYLCASSQARGNSGANVLTFGAGSRLTVL.